This T cell receptor (beta chain) was obtained from a study of shared clonotypes between healthy human individuals. Findings and limits, study-wide: Generation probabilities of non-shared clonotypes were lower (relative to those shared by all four donors).

None of the donors, who were healthy HIV-negative adults, had recently had acute infections or vaccinations. TCRdb's table, derived via immunoSEQ multiplex PCR, lists solely in-frame clones and lacks some. The sample has approximately 720,000 clones; about two thirds are singletons. This CDR3 has 14 amino acids. The V gene lost 5 bases and the J gene lost 4 bases, with 14 bases spanning the gap. The V gene's germline CDR1 is MNHEY and CDR2 SVGAGI. Note on this clone: Its cognate antigen is unknown.

Input material: memory CD4+ T cells sorted from blood. Stated subset: CD45RA-negative fraction. The receptor's source is a woman between 25 and 40 years old in good health. The V call is TRBV6-5, the J call TRBJ1-1; unclear D gene. CDR3 loop: CASSRGPMGTEAFF. CDR3 sequence (DNA): TGTGCCAGCAGTCGTGGACCCATGGGCACTGAAGCTTTCTTT.